Detailed here is one T cell receptor beta chain. Its antigen is not identified. The CDR3 is 13 amino acids. The V and J ends lost 4 bases and 5 bases respectively, with 9 bases between them. CDR1 MNHNS and CDR2 SASEGT come from the germline V gene. This sample is part of a study of long-term antiretroviral therapy in people with HIV. Cryopreserved PBMC numbered about 0.9-11 million per sample before DNA extraction. Findings and limits, study-wide: Blood was collected between the mid-2000s and the late 2010s, possibly under older ART regimens. Clones that had undergone expansion before ART prevailed in the repertoire throughout all time points.

It was version v3.0 of the immunoSEQ assay that was run at survey level. The target of sequencing was about 35,000-50,000 T-cell genomes per sample. Here immunoSEQ multiplex PCR was the method, and the copy in TCRdb shows in-frame clones only, minus some. Of around 34,000 clones listed, over 75% are singletons. This chain connects TRBV6-1 to TRBJ1-5, with a tentative D call TRBD1 (5 bases). Sequenced material: unsorted PBMCs, taken 1.5 years after starting antiretroviral therapy. The sequence was obtained from a man aged 18 to 35 with HIV. The CDR3 here is CASSGQQDQPQHF. The CDR3 DNA reads TGTGCCAGCAGTGGACAGCAAGATCAGCCCCAGCATTTT.